The 11 T cell receptor beta chains below come from one sample, sequenced in a study of radiotherapy plus CTLA-4 blockade in lung cancer. Clones were sequenced by immunoSEQ multiplex PCR, and TCRdb holds only the in-frame ones, with some missing. The sample includes around 45,000 clones, roughly 64% of them seen just once. Source: peripheral blood, taken from a patient treated with radiotherapy plus ipilimumab. The source of these receptors is a human donor with non-small cell lung cancer who had a partial response to radiotherapy plus ipilimumab.

The chain combines TRBV6-5 with TRBJ1-1; D unresolved. The V end lost 5 bases, the J end lost 1 base, and 5 bases lay between the germline ends. This CDR3 region has 12 residues. Germline assignment: CDR1 MNHEY and CDR2 SVGAGI. Here the CDR3 reads CASSEGNTEAFF. CDR3 in DNA: TGTGCCAGCAGTGAGGGGAACACTGAAGCTTTCTTT.

This clone was picked up one time. V and J are TRBV18 and TRBJ1-5; D remains ambiguous. Germline CDR1 is KGHSH and CDR2 is LQKENI. V lost 1 base, J lost 9 bases, and 7 bases lay in between. This CDR3 is built from 12 residues. The CDR3 sequence is CASSPLEGPQHF. CDR3 coding DNA: TGTGCCAGCTCACCACTCGAGGGGCCCCAGCATTTT. Full variable domain (outside the CDR3, taken from reference TRBV18 and TRBJ1-5): NAGVMQNPRHLVRRRGQEARLRCSPMKGHSHVYWYRQLPEEGLKFMVYLQKENIIDESGMPKERFSAEFPKEGPSILRIQQVVRGDSAAYFCASSPLEGPQHFGDGTRLSIL.

This clone was found once. The chain employs TRBV27 and TRBJ2-1; a possible D gene is TRBD2 (6 bases). V lost 5 bases, J lost 11 bases, and 25 bases lay in between. The CDR3 has 16 amino acids. Germline CDR1 reads MNHEY; CDR2 reads SMNVEV (reference sequence). The CDR3 reads CASSPSIPKAGPKQFF. CDR3 bases: TGTGCCAGCAGTCCATCAATCCCCAAAGCGGGCCCTAAGCAGTTCTTC.

The chain links TRBV11-2 to TRBJ2-1, with a possible D match to TRBD2 (5 bases). CDR3 length equals 15 residues. V dropped 3 bases and J dropped 0 bases, with 9 bases sitting between them. The germline V gene encodes CDR1 SGHAT and CDR2 FQNNGV. The CDR3 reads CASSFTGNSYNEQFF. The CDR3 nucleotides are TGTGCCAGCAGCTTCACCGGGAACTCCTACAATGAGCAGTTCTTC.

This clone was found once. The V gene is TRBV6-4, the J gene TRBJ2-7; TRBD1 matches at 9 bases. The CDR3 loop spans 19 amino acids. From germline, CDR1 is MRHNA and CDR2 SNTAGT. With 0 bases clipped from V and 5 bases from J, the junction kept 17 bases outside the gene matches. The CDR3, as DNA: TGTGCCAGCAGTGACTCGAGAGACAGGGGGAATAGTAGTCCCGACGAGCAGTACTTC. This sequence encodes CASSDSRDRGNSSPDEQYF.

A note on this clone: The sample carries other DNA sequences with the same CDR3. V is TRBV29-1 and J is TRBJ1-1, with 7 bases fitting TRBD1. The CDR3 runs 13 residues. The V segment lost 5 bases and the J segment 3 bases; nucleotides outside the gene matches: 6. Germline CDR1 SQVTM, CDR2 ANQGSEA. The CDR3 region is CSVSTGPDTEAFF. In DNA, the CDR3 is TGCAGCGTTTCGACAGGGCCGGACACTGAAGCTTTCTTT.

The rearrangement joins TRBV11-2 to TRBJ1-6; D remains unclear. The CDR3 totals 13 residues. V was clipped by 5 bases and J by 13 bases, with 15 bases between them. Germline-derived CDR1 and CDR2 are SGHAT and FQNNGV. The CDR3 is CASSRSSSAPLHF. DNA of the CDR3: TGTGCCAGCAGCCGATCCAGTAGCGCGCCCCTCCACTTT.

The gene calls are TRBV19 and TRBJ2-7; 8 positions agree with TRBD1. The CDR3 is 15 amino acids. Losses at the gene ends were 6 bases for V and 3 bases for J; bases not matched to a gene: 10. CDR1 is LNHDA and CDR2 is SQIVND in the germline V gene (reference sequence). The chain's CDR3 is CASRLVGQGSYEQYF. DNA of the CDR3: TGTGCCAGTAGGTTAGTAGGACAGGGAAGCTACGAGCAGTACTTC.

This clone was seen a handful of times. The chain has TRBV2 and TRBJ2-2, with D maybe TRBD1 (6 bases). The CDR3 covers 14 residues. Trimming pared 5 bases from V and 0 bases from J, leaving 7 bases between. Germline CDR1 reads SNHLY; CDR2 reads FYNNEI. CDR3 protein: CASSRTANTGELFF. The CDR3 coding sequence is TGTGCCAGCAGTCGGACAGCGAACACCGGGGAGCTGTTTTTT.

This clone was counted only a few times. The CDR3 region is CASSLGQGILYEQYF. Here the CDR3 DNA reads TGTGCCAGCAGCTTAGGTCAGGGGATCCTCTACGAGCAGTACTTC. The chain links TRBV7-2 to TRBJ2-7; D is perhaps TRBD1 (6 bases). CDR1 is SGHTA and CDR2 is FQGNSA in the germline V gene. This CDR3 is built from 15 residues. The V end lost 1 base, the J end lost 3 bases, and 13 bases lay between the germline ends.

This rearrangement joins TRBV5-5 to TRBJ1-3; the match to TRBD1 covers 9 bases. The CDR3 totals 16 residues. Germline CDR1 reads SGHKS; CDR2 reads YYEKEE (reference sequence). With V trimmed by 3 bases and J by 4 bases, 8 bases remained unmatched. The CDR3: CASSSSQGARGNTIYF. The CDR3 coding sequence is TGTGCCAGCAGCTCCTCACAGGGGGCGCGAGGAAACACCATATATTTT.